This is a list of T cell receptor beta chains from one sample in a study of regulatory T cells in long-lasting Graves disease. TCRdb passed the multiplex PCR reads through MiXCR, listing each CDR3 protein once. The sample includes about 440,000 distinct CDR3 sequences, 16% of them seen just once. This sample also appeared in a second study, on T cells in Graves' hyperthyroidism and ophthalmopathy.

Here the sequenced sample was peripheral blood mononuclear cells (PBMCs), taken at new diagnosis, from a patient treated with antithyroid drugs. These receptors were taken from a woman aged 18-29 years with Graves disease. Each CDR3 is given with its conserved first and last residue. D genes are given only for firm matches. Clone size, where shown, is once, few, many, or a class for clones that have expanded.

>TRBJ1-1|many|.|TRBV3-1
TGTGCCAGCAGCCAATGGGGGAACACTGAAGCTTTCTTT
CASSQWGNTEAFF
>TRBJ2-4|many|.|TRBV3-1
TGTGCCAGCAGCCCCGGCCTAGGGCTAGCCAAAAACATTCAGTACTTC
CASSPGLGLAKNIQYF
>TRBJ1-6|few|TRBD1|TRBV20-1
TGCAGTGGGACAGGTGTAAGGTCACCCCTCCACTTT
CSGTGVRSPLHF
>TRBJ2-7|many|.|TRBV28
TGTGCCAGCAGTTTATGGGGAGAGCAGTACTTC
CASSLWGEQYF
>TRBJ2-7|many|.|TRBV20-1
TGCAGTGCTAGAGATGGGAAGGGAATGAGCTACGAGCAGTACTTC
CSARDGKGMSYEQYF
>TRBJ2-3|many|.|TRBV28
TGTGCCAGCAGCCAGAGGCAATTTGGCACAGATACGCAGTATTTT
CASSQRQFGTDTQYF
>TRBJ1-2|.|.|TRBV20-1
TGCAGTGCTCGTACGGGGGGAAACTATGGCTACACCTTC
CSARTGGNYGYTF
>TRBJ1-2|many|TRBD1|TRBV2
TGTGCCAGCAGTGAAGCGGGCCAGGGACAGAGATATGGCTACACCTTC
CASSEAGQGQRYGYTF
>TRBJ1-3|few|TRBD1|TRBV20-1
TGCAGTGCGAGGACAGGGGATGGAAACACCATATATTTT
CSARTGDGNTIYF
>TRBJ2-5|many|TRBD1|TRBV7-9
TGTGCCAGCAGCACTCGACAGGGGGCAGGAGAGACCCAGTACTTC
CASSTRQGAGETQYF
>TRBJ2-1|.|.|TRBV14
TGTGCCAGCAGCCAAGATCTAGGGCCAAACAATGAGCAGTTCTTC
CASSQDLGPNNEQFF
>TRBJ2-7|many|TRBD2|TRBV20-1
TGCAGTGCTAGTAGCGGGAGTTATTCCTACGAGCAGTACTTC
CSASSGSYSYEQYF
>TRBJ2-1|.|TRBD2|TRBV20-1
TGCAGTGGCTTTAGCGGGAGCTCCTACAATGAGCAGTTCTTC
CSGFSGSSYNEQFF
>TRBJ2-1|many|TRBD2|TRBV28
TGTGCCAGCACCAAAGCGGGAGGGCTCTACAATGAGCAGTTCTTC
CASTKAGGLYNEQFF
>TRBJ2-3|.|.|TRBV4-3
TGCGCCAGCAGCCAAGATCTAAGGTGGGATACGCAGTATTTT
CASSQDLRWDTQYF
>TRBJ2-7|many|.|TRBV12-3/TRBV12-4
TGTGCCAGCAGTTTCTTCTCCAGCTCCTACGAGCAGTACTTC
CASSFFSSSYEQYF
>TRBJ1-2|once|TRBD1|TRBV6-2/TRBV6-3
TGTGCCAGCAGTGAAGCGGCGGGACAGCCGTATGGCTACACCTTC
CASSEAAGQPYGYTF
>TRBJ2-7|many|.|TRBV27
TGTGCCAGCAGTCAGGGACCGTTCAACGAGCAGTACTTC
CASSQGPFNEQYF